Presented here are 9 T cell receptor beta chains from one specimen sequenced in a study of blood T cell repertoires in COVID-19. This table comes from immunoSEQ multiplex PCR, and its TCRdb copy is limited to in-frame clones, with some not included. The sample shows 200,000 to 300,000 clones, about 91% of them seen only once. The sequenced material came from peripheral blood. These receptors were taken from a woman in her twenties or thirties with COVID-19, enrolled during active disease.

This chain joins TRBV27 and TRBJ1-3; possibly TRBD1 for D (5 bases). With 6 bases removed from V and 8 bases from J, the gap between germline ends came to 14 bases. Per the germline V gene, CDR1 is MNHEY and CDR2 is SMNVEV (reference sequence). The CDR3 contains 13 residues. The chain's CDR3 is CASSPGVGDTIYF. CDR3 DNA sequence: TGTGCCAGCAGCCCTGGGGTAGGGGACACCATATATTTT.

The chain joins TRBV6-4 to TRBJ2-1, with a possible D match to TRBD2 (6 bases). This CDR3 comprises 16 residues. Trimming shortened V by 0 bases and J by 4 bases, and 13 bases separated the two germline ends. Germline CDR1 MRHNA, CDR2 SNTAGT. CDR3 sequence reads: CASSDSSAGSYNEQFF. The CDR3 coding sequence is TGTGCCAGCAGTGACTCGTCGGCGGGATCATACAATGAGCAGTTCTTC.

The chain is built from TRBV10-2 and TRBJ2-7; tentatively, D is TRBD1 (5 bases). The V gene lost 2 bases and the J gene lost 7 bases, with 15 bases spanning the gap. There are 14 residues in the CDR3. Germline lookup yields CDR1 WSHSY and CDR2 SAAADI. CDR3 in DNA: TGCGCCAGCAGTGAGCTTTTGCAATCAGGGGAGCAGTACTTC. It translates to CASSELLQSGEQYF.

The gene calls are TRBV6-1 and TRBJ1-6; 9 bases are shared with TRBD1. CDR1 and CDR2 from the germline V gene are MNHNS and SASEGT. The V segment lost 4 bases and the J segment 7 bases; nucleotides outside the gene matches: 8. This CDR3 has 16 residues. The CDR3 region is CASSALGGQGNSPLHF. CDR3 nucleotide sequence: TGTGCCAGCAGTGCCCTGGGGGGACAGGGAAATTCACCCCTCCACTTT.

The gene calls are TRBV6-2 or TRBV6-3 and TRBJ2-7; TRBD1 agrees at 7 bases. The length of the CDR3 is 17 residues. Germline V CDR1 and CDR2: MNHEY, SVGEGT. Trimming removed 6 bases from V and 3 bases from J; junction bases left unmatched: 17. The CDR3 DNA reads TGTGCCAGCAGCCGTCCCCGGACAGGCCGAACTTACTACGAGCAGTACGTC. Its translation: CASSRPRTGRTYYEQYV.

This clone was detected only once. The junction and the germline gene differ at one end; a read error may be behind it. The rearrangement links TRBV11-2 to TRBJ1-4; D remains unclear. Per germline, CDR1 SGHAT and CDR2 FQNNGV. The CDR3 has 13 residues. The DNA of the CDR3 is TGTGCCAGCAGATTACCCATGGGAGAAAAACTTTTTTTT. Amino acids: CASRLPMGEKLFF.

V gene TRBV11-2 combines with J gene TRBJ2-2; 11 positions match TRBD2. The CDR3 is 19 amino acids. Trimming cost V 2 bases and J 0 bases; bases outside gene matches: 8. Germline V gene lookup returns CDR1 SGHAT and CDR2 FQNNGV. CDR3 in amino acids: CASSLQSFSGRANTGELFF. The CDR3 nucleotides are TGTGCCAGCAGCTTACAGTCTTTTAGCGGGAGGGCGAACACCGGGGAGCTGTTTTTT.

The chain uses TRBV5-5 and TRBJ2-7, with TRBD2 matching 8 bases. Germline trimming cut 1 base from V and 5 bases from J; bases unmatched to any gene: 5. The CDR3 covers 14 residues. Germline CDR1 is SGHKS and CDR2 is YYEKEE (reference sequence). The CDR3 bases are TGTGCCAGCAGCTTGCCCGGGAGGGGTCACGAGCAGTACGTC. Translating it yields CASSLPGRGHEQYV.

J is TRBJ1-1 and V is TRBV5-6; D remains ambiguous. In germline, CDR1 is SGHDT, CDR2 YYEEEE. This CDR3 comprises 12 residues. Trimming cost V 5 bases and J 8 bases, with 13 bases left between them. CDR3: CASSSWGGEAFF. CDR3 DNA sequence: TGTGCCAGCAGTTCATGGGGAGGGGAAGCTTTCTTT.